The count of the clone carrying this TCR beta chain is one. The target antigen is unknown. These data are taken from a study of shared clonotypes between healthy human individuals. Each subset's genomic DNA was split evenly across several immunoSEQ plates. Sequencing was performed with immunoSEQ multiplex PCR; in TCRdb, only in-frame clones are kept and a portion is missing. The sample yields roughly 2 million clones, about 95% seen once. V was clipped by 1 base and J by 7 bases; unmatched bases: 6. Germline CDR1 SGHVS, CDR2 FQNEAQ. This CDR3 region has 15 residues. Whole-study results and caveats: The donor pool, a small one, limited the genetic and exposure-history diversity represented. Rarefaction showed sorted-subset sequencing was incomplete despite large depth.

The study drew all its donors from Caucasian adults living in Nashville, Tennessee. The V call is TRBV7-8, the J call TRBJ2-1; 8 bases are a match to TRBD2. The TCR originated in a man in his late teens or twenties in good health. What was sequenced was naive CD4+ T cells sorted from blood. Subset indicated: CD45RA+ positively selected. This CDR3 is CASSLGVAGLNEQFF. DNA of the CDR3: TGTGCCAGCAGCTTAGGGGTAGCGGGATTGAATGAGCAGTTCTTC.